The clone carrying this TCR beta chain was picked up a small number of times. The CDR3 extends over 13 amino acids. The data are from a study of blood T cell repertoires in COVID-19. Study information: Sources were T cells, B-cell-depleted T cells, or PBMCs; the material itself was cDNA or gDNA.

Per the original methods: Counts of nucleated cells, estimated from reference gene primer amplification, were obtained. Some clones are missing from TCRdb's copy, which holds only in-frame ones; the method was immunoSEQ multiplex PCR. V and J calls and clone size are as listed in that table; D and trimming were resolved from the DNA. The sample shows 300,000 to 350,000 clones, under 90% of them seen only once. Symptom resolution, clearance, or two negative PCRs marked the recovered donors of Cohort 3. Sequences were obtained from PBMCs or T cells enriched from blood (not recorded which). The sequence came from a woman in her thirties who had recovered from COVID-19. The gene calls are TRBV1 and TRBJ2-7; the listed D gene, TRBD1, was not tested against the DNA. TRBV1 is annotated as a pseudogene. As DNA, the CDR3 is TGCACCAGCCGTAGACAGGCCTCCTACGAGCAGTACTTC. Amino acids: CTSRRQASYEQYF.